Each of the 30 T cell receptor beta chains below was sequenced from the same sample in a study of blood T cell repertoires in COVID-19. TCRdb's table, derived via immunoSEQ multiplex PCR, lists solely in-frame clones and lacks some. The data show approximately 250,000 clones, over 70% seen once. Material for sequencing was peripheral blood. Receptors originate from a woman in her 70s with COVID-19, enrolled during active disease.

The CDR3 DNA is TGCGCCAGCAGTCTCGGCGGGGGTTCTGGCTACACCTTC. As protein: CASSLGGGSGYTF. The rearrangement links TRBV10-2 to TRBJ1-2, with D perhaps TRBD1 (5 bases). The CDR3 spans 13 residues. The germline V gene has CDR1 WSHSY and CDR2 SAAADI. Trimming took off 5 bases at V and 7 bases at J, with 14 bases between the two ends.

The V call is TRBV5-5, the J call TRBJ1-5; D call uncertain. Germline V gene sequence: CDR1 SGHKS, CDR2 YYEKEE (reference sequence). The CDR3 length is 14 residues. V gave up 4 bases and J gave up 1 base, with 9 bases separating them. CDR3 amino acids: CASSLGESNQPQHF. Here the CDR3 DNA reads TGTGCCAGCAGCCTCGGAGAGAGCAATCAGCCCCAGCATTTT. The whole variable domain, filled in from reference TRBV5-5 and TRBJ1-5, reads DAGVTQSPTHLIKTRGQQVTLRCSPISGHKSVSWYQQVLGQGPQFIFQYYEKEERGRGNFPDRFSARQFPNYSSELNVNALLLGDSALYLCASSLGESNQPQHFGDGTRLSIL.

The rearrangement uses TRBV13 and TRBJ1-1; D is unclear. CDR3 size: 15 residues. Germline CDR1 is PRHDT and CDR2 is FYEKMQ (reference sequence). V was shortened by 5 bases and J by 5 bases, with 18 bases between the two germline ends. CDR3 sequence: CASSLPEFPVTEAFF. CDR3 nucleotides: TGTGCCAGCAGCCTACCCGAATTCCCGGTTACTGAAGCTTTCTTT.

The chain links TRBV13 to TRBJ2-2; the match to TRBD2 covers 9 bases. The germline V gene encodes CDR1 PRHDT and CDR2 FYEKMQ (reference sequence). CDR3 length: 19 amino acids. J lost 4 bases, V lost 2 bases, and 14 bases had no gene match. The CDR3 nucleotides read TGTGCCAGCAGCTTACCTACGACTAGCGGTTCGAGGGGCACCGGGGAGCTGTTTTTT. Its translation: CASSLPTTSGSRGTGELFF.

This chain links TRBV18 with TRBJ1-3; D might be TRBD1 (5 bases). This CDR3 has 15 amino acids. Trimming pared 2 bases from V and 4 bases from J, leaving 12 bases between. The germline V gene has CDR1 KGHSH and CDR2 LQKENI. CDR3 nucleotides: TGTGCCAGCTCACCAGCTGCAGGACAAGGAAACACCATATATTTT. This gives the protein CASSPAAGQGNTIYF.

The chain recombines TRBV19 with TRBJ1-1, with 12 nucleotides matching TRBD1. The V and J ends lost 5 bases and 10 bases, in that order; junction bases with no gene match: 8. The CDR3 is made up of 14 amino acids. The V gene's germline CDR1 is LNHDA and CDR2 SQIVND (reference sequence). CDR3 region: CASSGTGTGGRAFF. CDR3 DNA: TGTGCCAGTAGTGGAACCGGGACAGGGGGCAGAGCTTTCTTT.

This chain links TRBV27 with TRBJ2-3; a possible D gene is TRBD2 (6 bases). CDR3 length: 13 amino acids. V was trimmed by 5 bases and J by 0 bases, leaving 6 bases between them. Germline-derived CDR1 and CDR2 are MNHEY and SMNVEV (reference sequence). The CDR3 bases are TGTGCCAGCAGTGGGACTAGCACAGATACGCAGTATTTT. Protein: CASSGTSTDTQYF.

This clone came up once. For the CDR3, the DNA is TGTGCCACCAGTGTTAGGACTAGCGGGAGTCCCGTCTCTGGGGCCAACGTCCTGACTTTC. Its translation: CATSVRTSGSPVSGANVLTF. The chain employs TRBV24-1 and TRBJ2-6; 13 bases are a match to TRBD2. This CDR3 is built from 20 residues. Germline loops: CDR1 KGHDR, CDR2 SFDVKD. V dropped 5 bases and J dropped 0; count of bases not matched to a gene: 9.

CDR3 region: CASSQGKGAGNTEAFF. CDR3 nucleotides: TGTGCCAGCAGCCAAGGAAAGGGGGCGGGGAACACTGAAGCTTTCTTT. The rearrangement uses TRBV3-1 (or the pseudogene TRBV3-2) and TRBJ1-1; 7 bases match TRBD1. The CDR3 is 16 residues long. V shed 1 base, J shed 1 base, and the junction held 6 bases outside the gene matches. Germline CDR1 LGHDT, CDR2 YNNKEL (reference sequence).

The V call is TRBV29-1, the J call TRBJ1-1; maybe TRBD1 (6 bases). Germline V lookup: CDR1 SQVTM, CDR2 ANQGSEA. The V end lost 6 bases, the J end lost 2 bases, and 10 bases lay between the germline ends. The CDR3 has 12 residues. The CDR3 here is CSVLQGNTEAFF. The CDR3 DNA sequence: TGCAGCGTCTTACAGGGTAACACTGAAGCTTTCTTT.

The chain joins TRBV29-1 to TRBJ1-6, with 8 bases fitting TRBD1. CDR3 size: 14 residues. With V trimmed by 5 bases and J by 3 bases, 3 bases remained unmatched. Per germline, CDR1 SQVTM and CDR2 ANQGSEA. This chain's CDR3 is CSVRTGYYNSPLHF. The CDR3 DNA sequence: TGCAGCGTTCGGACAGGGTACTATAATTCACCCCTCCACTTT.

About this clone: This sample includes further DNA sequences coding for the same CDR3. V usage is TRBV7-9 and J usage is TRBJ1-1; tentative D call: TRBD1 (5 bases). V dropped 5 bases and J dropped 0 bases, with 7 bases sitting between them. Per germline, CDR1 SEHNR and CDR2 FQNEAQ (reference sequence). The CDR3 covers 13 residues. The CDR3, as DNA: TGTGCCAGCAGCCTACAGGTGAACACTGAAGCTTTCTTT. Protein product: CASSLQVNTEAFF.

A remark on this clone: Other DNA sequences in this sample translate to the same CDR3. J is TRBJ1-1 and V is TRBV5-1; the D gene is possibly TRBD1 (5 bases). Germline values: CDR1 SGHRS, CDR2 YFSETQ. CDR3 length: 12 residues. The V end lost 4 bases, the J end lost 7 bases, and 11 bases lay between the germline ends. In DNA form, the CDR3 reads TGCGCCAGCAGCCCTGGGCAGGGTGAAGCTTTCTTT. Its translation: CASSPGQGEAFF.

This rearrangement joins TRBV5-6 to TRBJ1-2; D not certain. The V end was cut by 4 bases, the J end by 0 bases, with 7 bases between. This CDR3 is 13 amino acids long. CDR1 is SGHDT and CDR2 is YYEEEE in the germline V gene. The CDR3 spells CASSPLANYGYTF. DNA of the CDR3: TGTGCCAGCAGCCCCTTAGCTAACTATGGCTACACCTTC.

The chain is built from TRBV19 and TRBJ2-1; 7 nucleotides match TRBD2. The V segment lost 2 bases and the J segment 3 bases; nucleotides outside the gene matches: 4. The CDR3 length is 15 residues. CDR1 is LNHDA and CDR2 is SQIVND in the germline V gene (reference sequence). CDR3 amino acids: CASSIRGRDYNEQFF. CDR3 nucleotides: TGTGCCAGTAGTATACGAGGGAGGGACTACAATGAGCAGTTCTTC.

The V call is TRBV5-6, the J call TRBJ2-7; possibly TRBD2 for D (6 bases). Trimming left V 7 bases short and J 0 bases short, with 11 bases between. Germline V CDR1 and CDR2: SGHDT, YYEEEE. The CDR3 spans 13 residues. DNA for the CDR3: TGTGCCAGCCGGGGACTTGACTCCTACGAGCAGTACTTC. Translating it yields CASRGLDSYEQYF.

V gene TRBV28 combines with J gene TRBJ2-7, with TRBD1 as a possible D gene (5 bases). V lost 6 bases to trimming and J lost 4 bases, with 16 bases between them. Germline lookup yields CDR1 MDHEN and CDR2 SYDVKM. CDR3 length equals 14 residues. CDR3 coding DNA: TGTGCCAGCAGACAGGACACAGTTGGTTACGAGCAGTACTTC. The encoded protein is CASRQDTVGYEQYF. Using reference TRBV28 and TRBJ2-7 for the parts outside the CDR3, the full variable domain is DVKVTQSSRYLVKRTGEKVFLECVQDMDHENMFWYRQDPGLGLRLIYFSYDVKMKEKGDIPEGYSVSREKKERFSLILESASTNQTSMYLCASRQDTVGYEQYFGPGTRLTVT.

Only a few counts were recorded for this clone. V is TRBV28 and J is TRBJ2-2; TRBD1 aligns across 10 bases. V shed 5 bases and J 6 bases; nucleotides not matched to a gene: 9. This CDR3 contains 16 residues. Germline assignment: CDR1 MDHEN and CDR2 SYDVKM. In DNA, the CDR3 is TGTGCCAGCAGTCCTAGACAGGGGGCGCTCCCCGGGGAGCTGTTTTTT. Its translation: CASSPRQGALPGELFF.

V usage is TRBV7-2 and J usage is TRBJ1-4; no clear D gene. Germline V CDR1 and CDR2: SGHTA, FQGNSA. This CDR3 has 16 residues. With 10 bases removed from V and 0 bases from J, the gap between germline ends came to 18 bases. The CDR3 loop is CATPTPTFATNEKLFF. The CDR3 bases are TGTGCCACTCCAACGCCTACCTTTGCAACTAATGAAAAACTGTTTTTT.

About this clone itself: The junction departs from germline at one end; a sequencing error may be responsible. The chain is built from TRBV5-1 and TRBJ2-1; unclear D gene. Germline loops: CDR1 SGHRS, CDR2 YFSETQ. CDR3 length: 14 amino acids. CDR3 coding DNA: TGCGCCAGCAGTTTGGGTTACTCCTACAATGAGCAGTTCTTC. Residues: CASSLGYSYNEQFF.

The CDR3 sequence: CASSSDSLLGNTIYF. CDR3 DNA: TGTGCCAGCAGCTCGGACAGCCTTTTAGGAAACACCATATATTTT. V is TRBV7-6 and J is TRBJ1-3, with TRBD1 as a possible D gene (6 bases). Germline V lookup: CDR1 SGHVS, CDR2 FNYEAQ. V was cut by 4 bases and J by 4 bases, with 14 bases left in between. This CDR3 comprises 15 residues.

This clone has only one observation. This chain uses TRBV27 with TRBJ1-6; no reliable D call. Trimming shortened V by 4 bases and J by 9 bases, and 7 bases separated the two germline ends. The CDR3 spans 12 residues. In germline, CDR1 is MNHEY, CDR2 SMNVEV (reference sequence). The CDR3 region is CASSWEGSPLHF. In DNA form, the CDR3 reads TGTGCCAGCAGTTGGGAGGGTTCACCCCTCCACTTT.

This rearrangement joins TRBV3-1 (or the pseudogene TRBV3-2) to TRBJ2-5; TRBD2 is a possible D gene (6 bases). Germline V gene data show CDR1 as LGHDT and CDR2 as YNNKEL (reference sequence). The CDR3 is made up of 14 amino acids. V lost 2 bases and J lost 1, with 8 bases in between. The CDR3 here is CASSQWDSQETQYF. As DNA, the CDR3 is TGTGCCAGCAGCCAATGGGACTCCCAAGAGACCCAGTACTTC.

V usage is TRBV29-1 and J usage is TRBJ1-2; 8 bases fit TRBD1. CDR1 and CDR2 from the germline V gene are SQVTM and ANQGSEA. The CDR3 has 12 residues. The V segment lost 7 bases and the J segment 4 bases; nucleotides outside the gene matches: 5. The CDR3 coding sequence is TGCAGCGCAGGACAGGGTTTCTATGGCTACACCTTC. Translation: CSAGQGFYGYTF.

The J gene is TRBJ2-3, the V gene TRBV24-1; 7 nucleotides match TRBD2. The CDR3 is 14 residues long. The germline V gene encodes CDR1 KGHDR and CDR2 SFDVKD. V was pared by 7 bases and J by 4 bases, with 7 bases of the junction left unmatched. CDR3 region: CATSGLGGADTQYF. CDR3 sequence (DNA): TGTGCCACCAGCGGTCTGGGGGGGGCAGATACGCAGTATTTT.

The chain has TRBV5-1 and TRBJ2-7; TRBD1 agrees at 12 bases. CDR1 is SGHRS, CDR2 YFSETQ, per germline. The CDR3 contains 15 residues. V gave up 3 bases and J gave up 6 bases; unmatched junction bases: 7. CDR3 sequence reads: CASSSGQGARGEQYF. The DNA for the CDR3 is TGCGCCAGCAGCTCGGGACAGGGGGCTAGAGGCGAGCAGTACTTC.

In this sample, this clone turned up once. The chain couples TRBV7-3 to TRBJ2-5; maybe TRBD2 (7 bases). CDR1 SGHTA and CDR2 FQGTGA come from the germline V gene. This CDR3 has 15 amino acids. Trimming cost V 5 bases and J 9 bases, with 22 bases left between them. The CDR3 DNA follows: TGTGCCAGCAGCCCGATTGGGGGAGGGGGTGTATCCCAGTACTTC. This gives the protein CASSPIGGGGVSQYF.

The chain is built from TRBV5-5 and TRBJ1-2; 10 bases align to TRBD1. The CDR3 length is 13 residues. V shed 3 bases, J shed 6 bases, and the junction held 2 bases outside the gene matches. Germline CDR1 reads SGHKS; CDR2 reads YYEKEE (reference sequence). CDR3 in DNA: TGTGCCAGCAGCTGGGGGACAGGGGATGGCTACACCTTC. This encodes CASSWGTGDGYTF.

The V gene is TRBV4-1, the J gene TRBJ1-5, with 9 bases aligning to TRBD1. The CDR3 has 15 amino acids. Germline trimming cut 1 base from V and 7 bases from J; bases unmatched to any gene: 5. Germline lookup yields CDR1 MGHRA and CDR2 YSYEKL. Written as DNA, the CDR3 is TGCGCCAGCAGCCAAGGTGACAGGGGGGAGCAGCCCCAGCATTTT. It yields the protein CASSQGDRGEQPQHF.

The genes are TRBV7-9 and TRBJ2-1; D might be TRBD1 (5 bases). The CDR3 loop spans 13 amino acids. CDR1 is SEHNR, CDR2 FQNEAQ, per germline (reference sequence). Trimming cost V 6 bases and J 4 bases, with 10 bases left between them. DNA for the CDR3: TGTGCCAGCAGGCAAGGGGAATACAATGAGCAGTTCTTC. Translated: CASRQGEYNEQFF.